The TCR beta chain under discussion was sequenced for a study of blood T cells in healthy people across ages. Whole-study findings and limits: The study could not conclusively compare naive and antigen-experienced cells, given its unsorted PBMCs. Relative to aged donors, long-lived donors carried more naive CD4+ cells and displayed higher diversity.

The table lists this clonotype with a few counts. What it binds is unknown. This CDR3 has 15 residues. Germline V gives CDR1 SGHTA, CDR2 FQGNSA. V was shortened by 3 bases and J by 8 bases, with 19 bases between the two germline ends. With a J-beta primer mix and a sample-barcoded 5' primer, a second PCR ran about 7 to 12 cycles. TCRdb called the 5' RACE reads again in MiXCR, with one record for every CDR3 protein. The table lists about a million distinct CDR3 sequences, around 46% of them singletons. Each individual donor underwent a draw of roughly 10 milliliters of peripheral blood. Sequenced sample: blood. This sequence was found in a man between 25 and 39 years old in good health. V is TRBV7-2 and J is TRBJ1-2; the D is unclear. The CDR3 reads CASSFRRPGLRGYTF. In DNA, the CDR3 is TGTGCCAGCAGCTTTCGGCGTCCGGGCCTACGGGGCTACACCTTC.